This passage covers 10 T cell receptor beta chains from one sample sequenced in a study of T cells in Graves' hyperthyroidism and ophthalmopathy (dated by TCRdb to the late 2010s). Library construction relied on multiplex PCR. The run used an Illumina HiSeq 2000. The TCR beta CDR3 regions were amplified from RNA transcripts. A first-round RT-PCR of the TCR CDR3 used the HTBI primer set with the Qiagen OneStep RT-PCR kit. TCRdb trimmed public reads at Q25 via fastp, called clones via MiXCR and kept in-frame beta chains. Rows with a matching CDR3 protein are joined into one entry that keeps the most common DNA and genes. The sample table contains 750,000 to 950,000 distinct CDR3 sequences; only one count was recorded for more than 30% of them. Approximately 10% of the sample comes from the top ten. The specimen was blood. The source is a man younger than 35 with Graves' hyperthyroidism.

The chain uses TRBV4-1 and TRBJ2-6; D tentatively fits TRBD1 or TRBD2 (5 bases each). V lost 0 bases and J lost 4, with 10 bases in between. The CDR3 sequence is 16 residues long. The germline gives CDR1 MGHRA, CDR2 YSYEKL. The CDR3 nucleotides are TGCGCCAGCAGCCAAGACCTCGGGGACGGGGCCAACGTCCTGACTTTC. Its protein product is CASSQDLGDGANVLTF.

This chain uses TRBV9 with TRBJ2-7; 11 bases map to TRBD2. V was clipped by 4 bases and J by 5 bases; unmatched bases: 11. The CDR3 runs 16 residues. Germline V gene sequence: CDR1 SGDLS, CDR2 YYNGEE. CDR3 nucleotides: TGTGCCAGCAGCTCGCCTTTAGCGGGAGGGCCCAACGAGCAGTACTTC. Translation: CASSSPLAGGPNEQYF.

This clonotype was recorded at least ten times. The CDR3 loop is CASGGQANYEQYF. CDR3 DNA: TGTGCCAGCGGGGGACAGGCCAACTACGAGCAGTACTTC. This sequence joins TRBV2 and TRBJ2-7, with 8 bases aligning to TRBD1. The CDR3 sequence is 13 residues long. CDR1 is SNHLY and CDR2 is FYNNEI in the germline V gene. J lost 3 bases, V lost 8 bases, and 6 bases had no gene match.

CDR3 protein: CASSNGGHRETQYF. Here the CDR3 DNA reads TGCGCCAGCAGCAATGGCGGGCACCGAGAGACCCAGTACTTC. The chain couples TRBV23-1 to TRBJ2-5; the D gene is possibly TRBD2 (5 bases). TRBV23-1 carries the ORF label, with uncertain function. The CDR3 contains 14 residues. V was pared by 6 bases and J by 4 bases, with 15 bases between.

The CDR3 sequence: CASSPGLPGAGYGYTF. DNA for the CDR3: TGTGCCAGCAGCCCGGGACTCCCGGGGGCGGGGTATGGCTACACCTTC. The V call is TRBV12-3 or TRBV12-4, the J call TRBJ1-2; a weak D match, TRBD1 (6 bases). This CDR3 is built from 16 residues. Trimming took off 6 bases at V and 5 bases at J, with 22 bases between the two ends.

Only a few counts were recorded for this clonotype. This sequence joins TRBV7-9 and TRBJ1-2; no firm D call. With 5 bases removed from V and 2 bases from J, the gap between germline ends came to 9 bases. CDR1 and CDR2 (germline): SEHNR, FQNEAQ (reference sequence). This CDR3 is built from 13 residues. The CDR3 protein is CASSTHKNYGYTF. Here the CDR3 DNA reads TGTGCCAGCAGCACGCACAAGAACTATGGCTACACCTTC.

Concerning this clonotype itself: This could be a read error, since a much larger clone is one nucleotide away. The chain links TRBV25-1 to TRBJ2-7, with D unresolved. The CDR3 loop spans 14 amino acids. The V gene's germline CDR1 is MGHDK and CDR2 SYGVNS. The CDR3 coding sequence is TGTGCCGGCAGTGAATCTGGCCCGACCTACGAGCAGTACTTC. Protein sequence: CAGSESGPTYEQYF.

This clonotype was detected only a few times. The chain links TRBV7-9 to TRBJ1-1; TRBD1 matches at 7 bases. V gave up 3 bases and J gave up 5 bases; unmatched junction bases: 9. The CDR3 has 15 amino acids. Germline values: CDR1 SEHNR, CDR2 FQNEAQ (reference sequence). Here the CDR3 DNA reads TGTGCCAGCAGCTTGGAACAGGGGCCGGGGACTGAAGCTTTCTTT. This encodes CASSLEQGPGTEAFF.

This clonotype has more than one count but fewer than ten. A read error may produce the germline difference seen at one junction end. As DNA, the CDR3 is TGTGCCAGCAGCCGAGACACAGGCGGATCTTACTCTGGAAACACCATATATTTT. This translates into CASSRDTGGSYSGNTIYF. This chain links TRBV4-1 with TRBJ1-3, with a weak D call TRBD1 (5 bases). The length of the CDR3 is 18 residues. The germline CDR1 and CDR2 sequences are MGHRA and YSYEKL.

There are many counts of this clonotype. The chain joins TRBV7-2 to TRBJ2-7, with a possible D match to TRBD2 (6 bases). Germline-derived CDR1 and CDR2 are SGHTA and FQGNSA. V was shortened by 5 bases and J by 6 bases, with 8 bases between the two germline ends. The CDR3 has 11 amino acids. The CDR3: CASSRGSEQYF. CDR3 bases: TGTGCCAGCAGCCGGGGGAGCGAGCAGTACTTC.